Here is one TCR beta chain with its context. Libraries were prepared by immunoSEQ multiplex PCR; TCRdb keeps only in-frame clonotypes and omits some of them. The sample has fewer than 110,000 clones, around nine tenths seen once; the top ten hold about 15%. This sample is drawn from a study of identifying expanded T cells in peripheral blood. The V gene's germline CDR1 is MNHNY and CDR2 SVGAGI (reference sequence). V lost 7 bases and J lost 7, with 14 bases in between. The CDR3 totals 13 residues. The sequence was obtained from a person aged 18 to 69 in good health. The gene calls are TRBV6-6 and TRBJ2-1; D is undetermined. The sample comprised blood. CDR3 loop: CASNQAGRNEQFF. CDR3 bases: TGTGCCAGCAACCAGGCAGGCAGGAATGAGCAGTTCTTC.